The T cell receptor beta chain under discussion was sequenced for a study of patients and donors after allogeneic stem cell transplantation. To note about this clonotype: This CDR3 is missing its conserved last phenylalanine or tryptophan, likely due to a read error.

Via MiXCR, TCRdb re-called the RT-PCR reads, giving one row per CDR3 protein. The sample has about 150,000 distinct CDR3 sequences; 30% to 45% are singletons. V shed 0 bases and J shed 5 bases, with 7 bases lying between them. The CDR3 is 13 residues long. Per germline, CDR1 LGHNA and CDR2 YNFKEQ. This sequence originates from a human donor who was either an allogeneic HSCT recipient or a stem cell or donor lymphocyte infusion donor (not recorded which). It is not recorded whose cells these are; they may come from a transplant donor. The chain is built from TRBV4-2 and TRBJ1-1; the D gene is possibly TRBD1 (5 bases). Material for sequencing was blood, either unsorted or a sorted T cell fraction (not recorded which). The chain's CDR3 is CASSQEQETEAFL. CDR3 nucleotide sequence: TGTGCCAGCAGCCAAGAACAGGAGACTGAAGCTTTCTTG.